The TCR beta chain under discussion was sequenced for a study of blood T cell repertoires in COVID-19 (dated by TCRdb to the early 2020s). General notes on the study: Samples from collaborators originated in the United States, Italy and Spain and spanned both the acute and convalescent phases of COVID-19. The prospective study material was composed of cDNA or gDNA derived from T cells, B-cell-depleted T cells, or PBMCs. Deeply sampled blood TCRbeta repertoires from subjects exposed to, actively infected with, or recovered from COVID-19 were included in the dataset. A freely available public database, intended as a resource for researchers studying the immune response to SARS-CoV-2, is where the repertoires were released. The samples were drawn from two sources: the first 160 participants of the ongoing ImmuneRACE study, and 950 to 1,500 subjects contributed by 6 global collaborators. A de-identified subject ID, COVID-19 status, age in years and sex were almost always included in the sample metadata. Where available, HLA class I and class II types were obtained from metadata supplied by the sample provider rather than from assay-based typing. Overall study outcomes, separate from this receptor: The quantity of clinical and demographic metadata differed by source and by participant and was supplied without curation.

This clone was seen only once. What this receptor recognizes is not known. Base qualities are not recorded, but no much larger clone differs from it by a single base. The CDR3, cysteine through phenylalanine, is 14 amino acids long. Only CDR3 DNA remains: 42 bases, in frame from the first base. Here V drops 7 bases and J drops 4 bases, and the junction holds 11 bases not matched to any gene. The germline V gene provides CDR1 SGHRS and CDR2 YFSETQ. TCRbeta CDR3 regions were amplified from genomic DNA using the immunoSEQ Assay, a bias-controlled multiplex PCR. The authors' analysis ran thus. Nucleated cell counts per sample were estimated from amplification of reference gene primers within the assay. To quantify the absolute abundance of each unique TCRbeta CDR3 rearrangement, sequence reads were collapsed and filtered. For each sample, productive Simpson clonality was calculated by taking the square root of Simpson's diversity index across productive rearrangements. What TCRdb holds here is the immuneACCESS table cut down to in-frame rearrangements. Part of the clones is not present; checked against another copy, under half of the missing clones reflect an unresolved V gene, and the others are unexplained. The DNA was the basis for D and trimming; V, J and clone size are from that table. The sample table records some 200,000 clones; roughly nine tenths of these occur just once. Of the sample, approximately 3.5% falls within the top ten clones.

Participants in the prospective study were aged about 18 to 95 years, lived in under 30 United States geographic areas, and enrolled through a virtual design. Cohort assignment in the prospective study relied on participant-reported clinical history from a screening survey and a study questionnaire. In the prospective study, whole blood, serum and a nasopharyngeal or oropharyngeal swab were collected from each participant by mobile phlebotomists. Additional blood draws and questionnaires over a 2-month period could optionally be provided by prospective study participants. Blood samples from the prospective study were shipped frozen or at room temperature prior to DNA extraction.

Here the chain combines TRBV5-1 and TRBJ2-7, and 7 bases in between align with TRBD1. Input material: PBMCs or T cells enriched from blood (not recorded which). The source is a woman between 18 and 30 years old in a cohort exposed to, infected with or recovered from COVID-19 (not recorded which). The CDR3 in this case is CASQPGTAAYEQYF. DNA sequence: TGCGCCAGCCAGCCCGGGACAGCAGCATACGAGCAGTACTTC.